Listed here is a single T cell receptor (beta chain). These data come from a study of cytomegalovirus exposure and HLA in healthy donors. Assay: immunoSEQ multiplex PCR; the TCRdb copy retains only in-frame clones and omits some. The sample records about 62,000 clones, around 93% being singletons. The V end lost 2 bases, the J end lost 1 base, and 11 bases lay between the germline ends. The germline CDR1 and CDR2 sequences are LGHNT and FRNRAP. CDR3 length: 16 residues. Sequenced: PBMCs. The chain has TRBV12-5 and TRBJ2-2; D unresolved. This TCR was sampled from a woman under 30 in good health and CMV-seropositive. The DNA of the CDR3 is TGTGCTAGTGGTTTGAGCCGCGGCGTGAACACCGGGGAGCTGTTTTTT. Encoded protein: CASGLSRGVNTGELFF.